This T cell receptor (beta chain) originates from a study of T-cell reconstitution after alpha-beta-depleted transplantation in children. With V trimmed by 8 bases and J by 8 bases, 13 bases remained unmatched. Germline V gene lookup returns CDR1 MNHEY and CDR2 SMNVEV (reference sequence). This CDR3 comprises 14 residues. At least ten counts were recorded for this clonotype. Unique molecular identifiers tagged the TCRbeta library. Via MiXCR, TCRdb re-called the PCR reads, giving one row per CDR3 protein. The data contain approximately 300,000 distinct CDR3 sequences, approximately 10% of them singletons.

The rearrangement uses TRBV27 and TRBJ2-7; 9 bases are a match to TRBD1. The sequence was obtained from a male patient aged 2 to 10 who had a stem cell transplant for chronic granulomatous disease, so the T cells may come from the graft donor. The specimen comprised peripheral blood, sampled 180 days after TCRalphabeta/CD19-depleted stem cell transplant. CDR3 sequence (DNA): TGTGCCAGCGGTAAACCCGGGACAGGGCCCAAGCAGTACTTC. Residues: CASGKPGTGPKQYF.